This T cell receptor (beta chain) was observed in a study of T cells in Graves' hyperthyroidism and ophthalmopathy. General study findings and limits: Blood samples included most of the expanded thyroid clonotypes exceeding 0.001.

This clonotype was recorded at least ten times. Antigen unknown. Over 18 months, lack of ophthalmopathy progression marked Graves' hyperthyroidism as stable. Recently diagnosed hyperthyroidism of less than 2 months' duration affected patients aged 18 to 65. Uncontrolled infection, other autoimmune disease, pregnancy or lactation disqualified patients from enrolment. The CDR3 extends over 12 amino acids. Germline trimming cut 2 bases from V and 5 bases from J; bases unmatched to any gene: 3. Germline V gene data show CDR1 as SQVTM and CDR2 as ANQGSEA. Amplified regions were TCR beta CDR3 sequences from RNA transcripts. Primed by the HTBI set, a first-round RT-PCR was run on the TCR CDR3. Using its own MiXCR run on the multiplex PCR reads, TCRdb lists one record per CDR3 protein. The repertoire holds about 300,000 distinct CDR3 sequences, with approximately 15% as singletons.

Source material: blood. The chain recombines TRBV29-1 with TRBJ2-7; 7 bases line up with TRBD2. The receptor was derived from a young man with Graves' hyperthyroidism. CDR3 in DNA: TGCAGCGTTGAATTGGGAGGGAACGAGCAGTACTTC. Its translation: CSVELGGNEQYF.